The 27 T cell receptor beta chains reported below all come from one sample, sequenced in a study of CD8+CD57+ T cells in acquired aplastic anemia. All patients picked for sequencing had shown, by flow cytometry, an expansion of CD8+CD57+ cells. CDR3 and TCR beta VDJ profiling relied on a genomic DNA template. TCRdb fed the reads into MiXCR, producing one record per CDR3 protein. This sample has around 150,000 distinct CDR3 sequences, with 70% to 80% found just once. Input material: sorted CD4+, CD8+, or CD8+CD57+ T cells (not recorded which) from PBMCs. These receptors originate from a human donor with aplastic anemia.

This clonotype is a singleton in its sample. The chain uses TRBV20-1 and TRBJ2-1; 7 bases agree with TRBD2. Germline V gene sequence: CDR1 DFQATT, CDR2 SNEGSKA (reference sequence). The CDR3 totals 15 residues. The trim removed 0 bases at V and 3 bases at J, leaving 5 bases unmatched. CDR3 region: CSARDKAGYYNEQFF. The CDR3 DNA reads as TGCAGTGCTAGAGATAAAGCGGGGTACTACAATGAGCAGTTCTTC.

V usage is TRBV15 and J usage is TRBJ1-1; D is ambiguous. Germline CDR1 reads LNHNV; CDR2 reads YYDKDF (reference sequence). The V end was cut by 0 bases, the J end by 12 bases, with 17 bases between. The CDR3 extends over 14 amino acids. The CDR3 DNA follows: TGTGCCACCAGCAGAGATCGGCCTCTCCAGCTGCCTTTCTTT. It specifies CATSRDRPLQLPFF.

The V call is TRBV20-1, the J call TRBJ1-1; maybe TRBD1 (6 bases). V was trimmed by 6 bases and J by 5 bases, leaving 13 bases between them. The CDR3 is 12 residues long. Germline-derived CDR1 and CDR2 are DFQATT and SNEGSKA (reference sequence). The CDR3 region is CSAGGGVTEAFF. The CDR3 nucleotides are TGCAGTGCCGGTGGGGGCGTGACTGAAGCTTTCTTT.

This chain joins TRBV29-1 and TRBJ2-5; 8 bases map to TRBD1. Germline V CDR1 and CDR2: SQVTM, ANQGSEA. This CDR3 spans 13 amino acids. V dropped 7 bases and J dropped 7; count of bases not matched to a gene: 11. DNA of the CDR3: TGCAGCGCCGCCTACAGAGGGACAGGGACCCAGTACTTC. Translated: CSAAYRGTGTQYF.

This clonotype was counted a single time. J is TRBJ2-5 and V is TRBV20-1; 8 bases agree with TRBD1. The junction had 5 bases not matched to a gene; V was cut back by 4 bases and J by 4 bases. The CDR3 is 13 amino acids. In germline, CDR1 is DFQATT, CDR2 SNEGSKA (reference sequence). CDR3 sequence: CSAKTGGGETQYF. CDR3 DNA sequence: TGCAGTGCTAAAACAGGGGGTGGAGAGACCCAGTACTTC.

The CDR3 nucleotides are TGTGCCAGCAGTCCCTATATGGGGGGGACGAGAAACTATGGCTACACCTTC. It is translated as CASSPYMGGTRNYGYTF. The rearrangement uses TRBV27 and TRBJ1-2; D possibly corresponds to TRBD1 (5 bases). CDR3 length: 17 residues. V was shortened by 5 bases and J by 2 bases, with 21 bases between the two germline ends. Germline values: CDR1 MNHEY, CDR2 SMNVEV (reference sequence).

J is TRBJ1-1 and V is TRBV9; D not resolved. Germline V gene lookup returns CDR1 SGDLS and CDR2 YYNGEE. V dropped 0 bases and J dropped 5 bases, with 11 bases sitting between them. This CDR3 comprises 14 residues. The CDR3 bases are TGTGCCAGCAGCGTAGAACCAGAAGGGACTGAAGCTTTCTTT. Its translation is CASSVEPEGTEAFF.

This clonotype was observed a handful of times. This chain connects TRBV19 to TRBJ1-5, with D possibly matching TRBD1 (6 bases). V lost 1 base, J lost 6 bases, and 10 bases lay in between. CDR3 length: 14 amino acids. The germline CDR1 and CDR2 sequences are LNHDA and SQIVND (reference sequence). In DNA, the CDR3 is TGTGCCAGTAGTATAGCCAGGGGCGGTCAGCCCCAGCATTTT. Translated, it gives CASSIARGGQPQHF.

The chain carries TRBV14 and TRBJ2-1; no clear D. The CDR3 sequence is 11 residues long. Trimming shortened V by 6 bases and J by 7 bases, and 7 bases separated the two germline ends. Germline V lookup: CDR1 SGHDN, CDR2 FVKESK. The CDR3 spells CASSPMNEQFF. Written as DNA, the CDR3 is TGTGCCAGCAGTCCGATGAATGAGCAGTTCTTC.

V is TRBV2 and J is TRBJ2-6; the D call may be TRBD1 or TRBD2 (7 bases each). Germline CDR1 is SNHLY and CDR2 is FYNNEI. The ends were cut back, 6 bases at V and 3 bases at J, with 12 bases in the middle. This CDR3 comprises 15 residues. CDR3 sequence: CASSQGGLGANVLTF. The DNA of the CDR3 is TGTGCCAGCAGCCAGGGGGGGCTTGGGGCCAACGTCCTGACTTTC. Based on the CDR3 plus reference TRBV2 and TRBJ2-6, the full variable domain is EPEVTQTPSHQVTQMGQEVILRCVPISNHLYFYWYRQILGQKVEFLVSFYNNEISEKSEIFDDQFSVERPDGSNFTLKIRSTKLEDSAMYFCASSQGGLGANVLTFGAGSRLTVL.

This clonotype was observed a single time. J is TRBJ2-1 and V is TRBV15; D uncertain. V lost 0 bases and J 6 bases, leaving 12 bases between the germline ends. CDR3 length: 15 residues. Germline CDR1 and CDR2: LNHNV and YYDKDF (reference sequence). DNA for the CDR3: TGTGCCACCAGCAGAGATTTGGGTATTAGCAATGAGCAGTTCTTC. Translated, it gives CATSRDLGISNEQFF.

This clonotype is labeled as medium-sized. The chain links TRBV6-4 to TRBJ2-2; 9 bases are a match to TRBD2. There are 16 residues in the CDR3. The trim removed 1 base at V and 0 bases at J, leaving 0 bases unmatched. CDR1 and CDR2 (germline): MRHNA, SNTAGT. DNA of the CDR3: TGTGCCAGCAGTGACTTAGCGGGGGCGAACACCGGGGAGCTGTTTTTT. It yields the protein CASSDLAGANTGELFF.

This clonotype came up many times. The rearrangement links TRBV4-3 to TRBJ1-1; D remains ambiguous. This CDR3 is 16 amino acids long. The germline V gene encodes CDR1 LGHNA and CDR2 YSLEER. The V end lost 0 bases, the J end lost 0 bases, and 11 bases lay between the germline ends. CDR3 in amino acids: CASSQETQWLNTEAFF. The CDR3 coding sequence is TGCGCCAGCAGCCAAGAAACCCAGTGGTTGAACACTGAAGCTTTCTTT.

This chain uses TRBV20-1 with TRBJ2-7, with 11 bases fitting TRBD2. The CDR3 sequence is 15 residues long. From germline, CDR1 is DFQATT and CDR2 SNEGSKA (reference sequence). The junction had 2 bases not matched to a gene; V was cut back by 0 bases and J by 1 base. This chain's CDR3 is CSARDRTSGSYEQYF. The CDR3 nucleotides read TGCAGTGCTAGAGATCGGACTAGCGGGTCCTACGAGCAGTACTTC.

With respect to this clonotype: Possible read error: a much larger clone is one base away. V gene TRBV6-4 combines with J gene TRBJ2-3, with D uncertain. The ends were cut back, 2 bases at V and 1 base at J, with 4 bases in the middle. The CDR3 length is 13 residues. Germline CDR1 MRHNA, CDR2 SNTAGT. The CDR3 region has the DNA TGTGCCAGCAGTGACGGGGGCACAGATACGCAGTATTTT. Translated: CASSDGGTDTQYF.

V is TRBV11-2 and J is TRBJ2-7; D is perhaps TRBD1 (5 bases). The CDR3 runs 15 residues. In germline, CDR1 is SGHAT, CDR2 FQNNGV. Trimming removed 5 bases at V and 0 bases at J, with 14 bases between. The CDR3 here is CASSDHLQGSYEQYF. CDR3 nucleotides: TGTGCCAGCAGCGACCACCTTCAGGGCTCCTACGAGCAGTACTTC.

J is TRBJ2-2 and V is TRBV19; unclear D gene. The CDR3 contains 14 residues. The germline V and J ends were trimmed by 9 bases and 6 bases, with 17 bases remaining between them. Germline values: CDR1 LNHDA, CDR2 SQIVND (reference sequence). The CDR3 bases are TGTGCCAGCCCGTCGGGTGGTTGGGCCGGGGAGCTGTTTTTT. Its translation is CASPSGGWAGELFF.

The rearrangement links TRBV7-9 to TRBJ1-5; no clear D. From germline, CDR1 is SEHNR and CDR2 FQNEAQ (reference sequence). Trimming took off 1 base at V and 10 bases at J, with 8 bases between the two ends. The CDR3 consists of 12 residues. CDR3 bases: TGTGCCAGCAGCTTAGATCGTCCCCCCCAGCATTTT. Translated, it gives CASSLDRPPQHF. The full variable domain, completed using reference TRBV7-9 and TRBJ1-5, is DTGVSQNPRHKITKRGQNVTFRCDPISEHNRLYWYRQTLGQGPEFLTYFQNEAQLEKSRLLSDRFSAERPKGSFSTLEIQRTEQGDSAMYLCASSLDRPPQHFGDGTRLSIL.

The CDR3: CASSFAGAGYEQYF. CDR3 nucleotides: TGTGCCAGCAGCTTTGCAGGGGCGGGCTACGAGCAGTACTTC. The chain recombines TRBV7-8 with TRBJ2-7; a possible D gene is TRBD1 (6 bases). V was pared by 3 bases and J by 3 bases, with 12 bases between. Germline lookup yields CDR1 SGHVS and CDR2 FQNEAQ. The CDR3 sequence is 14 residues long.

V usage is TRBV6-1 and J usage is TRBJ2-1; TRBD2 matches 10 bases. CDR3 length equals 14 residues. After removal of 3 bases from V and 12 bases from J, the junction contained 8 bases not matched to a gene. Germline V gene lookup returns CDR1 MNHNS and CDR2 SASEGT. The CDR3 bases are TGTGCCAGCAGTGAGGCTAGCGGGAGTGATACGCAGTTCTTC. Translating it yields CASSEASGSDTQFF.

V usage is TRBV2 and J usage is TRBJ1-6; a possible D gene is TRBD1 (5 bases). The CDR3 totals 14 residues. V gave up 5 bases and J gave up 9 bases, with 14 bases separating them. CDR1 SNHLY and CDR2 FYNNEI come from the germline V gene. The CDR3 is CASSLTDGGSPLHF. DNA for the CDR3: TGTGCCAGCAGTCTCACAGATGGGGGTTCACCCCTCCACTTT. Variable domain in full (rest from reference TRBV2 and TRBJ1-6): EPEVTQTPSHQVTQMGQEVILRCVPISNHLYFYWYRQILGQKVEFLVSFYNNEISEKSEIFDDQFSVERPDGSNFTLKIRSTKLEDSAMYFCASSLTDGGSPLHFGNGTRLTVT.

The genes are TRBV24-1 and TRBJ2-3; 9 bases map to TRBD2. The CDR3 is 14 amino acids. J gave up 4 bases and V 4 bases, and 2 bases lay outside the gene matches. Germline CDR1 is KGHDR and CDR2 is SFDVKD. In DNA form, the CDR3 reads TGTGCCACCAGTGAGGCGGGGGGGTCAGATACGCAGTATTTT. It specifies CATSEAGGSDTQYF.

The rearrangement links TRBV28 to TRBJ2-1, with TRBD1 matching 7 bases. The CDR3 sequence is 14 residues long. Germline assignment: CDR1 MDHEN and CDR2 SYDVKM. Trimming took 6 bases from V and 5 from J; bases not matched to a gene: 7. CDR3 loop: CASRPVTGDNEQFF. The CDR3 DNA reads TGTGCCAGCAGACCCGTCACAGGGGACAATGAGCAGTTCTTC.

Details on this clonotype: The germline gene is not matched at one end of the junction; a read error may be the cause. The chain is built from TRBV10-3 and TRBJ1-5; no clear D gene. Per the germline V gene, CDR1 is ENHRY and CDR2 is SYGVKD. The CDR3 has 11 amino acids. CDR3 DNA sequence: TGTGCCAGCAGTGAACATCAGCCCCAGCATTTT. This sequence encodes CASSEHQPQHF.

The genes are TRBV20-1 and TRBJ1-4, with 9 bases lining up with TRBD1. This CDR3 region has 13 residues. The V gene's germline CDR1 is DFQATT and CDR2 SNEGSKA (reference sequence). V shed 6 bases, J shed 8 bases, and the junction held 7 bases outside the gene matches. The CDR3 DNA sequence: TGCAGTGCGGCTGACAGGGGGAGGGAAAAACTGTTTTTT. This codes for CSAADRGREKLFF.

This chain joins TRBV29-1 and TRBJ1-1; possibly TRBD1 for D (5 bases). Germline V gene sequence: CDR1 SQVTM, CDR2 ANQGSEA. Trimming took off 7 bases at V and 0 bases at J, with 9 bases between the two ends. There are 12 residues in the CDR3. Here the CDR3 reads CSGGRMNTEAFF. CDR3 sequence (DNA): TGCAGCGGGGGACGTATGAACACTGAAGCTTTCTTT.

The chain has TRBV9 and TRBJ1-5; TRBD1 is a possible D gene (6 bases). CDR1 and CDR2 (germline): SGDLS, YYNGEE. This CDR3 region has 17 residues. V gave up 3 bases and J gave up 3 bases, with 19 bases separating them. The CDR3 region is CASSAAQGKTDNQPQHF. Written as DNA, the CDR3 is TGTGCCAGCAGCGCCGCTCAGGGGAAAACGGACAATCAGCCCCAGCATTTT.